This TCR beta chain was recovered during a study of T cell responses to AZD1222 COVID-19 vaccine. Worth noting for this clone: Its antigen remains unidentified.

Clones were read by immunoSEQ multiplex PCR, and TCRdb kept only the in-frame ones, dropping some. The sample records under 200,000 clones, approximately 87% being singletons. CDR3 length equals 14 residues. Germline assignment: CDR1 MNHEY and CDR2 SVGEGT. The V end was cut by 1 base, the J end by 2 bases, with 9 bases between. Study-wide points: It should be noted that donors were predominantly white British and more often female, and clonal diversity was possibly underestimated. The study reported that nearly half of spike-specific TCRs target unmutated variant regions.

The chain joins TRBV6-2 or TRBV6-3 to TRBJ2-7; no clear D. Sequencing used peripheral blood, obtained on day 0 of MenACWY control vaccination. The receptor was isolated from an adult in good health. The CDR3 region is CASSYFGLTYEQYF. The CDR3 region has the DNA TGTGCCAGCAGTTACTTTGGATTAACCTACGAGCAGTACTTC.